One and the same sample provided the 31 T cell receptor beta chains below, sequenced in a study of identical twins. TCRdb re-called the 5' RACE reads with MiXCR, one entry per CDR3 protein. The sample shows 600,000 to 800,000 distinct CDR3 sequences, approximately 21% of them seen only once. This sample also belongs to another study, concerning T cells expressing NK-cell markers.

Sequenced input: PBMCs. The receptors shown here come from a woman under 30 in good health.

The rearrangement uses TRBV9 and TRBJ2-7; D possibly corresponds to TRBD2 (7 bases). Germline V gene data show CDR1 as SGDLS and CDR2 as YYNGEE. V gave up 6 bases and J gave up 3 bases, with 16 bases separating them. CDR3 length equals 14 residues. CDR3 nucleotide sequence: TGTGCCAGCAACAAAGAGGGGGGGCTCTACGAGCAGTACTTC. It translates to CASNKEGGLYEQYF. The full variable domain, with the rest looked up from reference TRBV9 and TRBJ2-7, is DSGVTQTPKHLITATGQRVTLRCSPRSGDLSVYWYQQSLDQGLQFLIQYYNGEERAKGNILERFSAQQFPDLHSELNLSSLELGDSALYFCASNKEGGLYEQYFGPGTRLTVT.

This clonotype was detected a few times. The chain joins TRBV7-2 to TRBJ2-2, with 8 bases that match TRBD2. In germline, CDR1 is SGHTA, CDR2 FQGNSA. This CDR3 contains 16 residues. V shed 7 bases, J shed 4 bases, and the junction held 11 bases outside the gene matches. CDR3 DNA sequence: TGTGCCAGCATCAAGTACGGGACTAGTATCACCGGGGAGCTGTTTTTT. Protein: CASIKYGTSITGELFF.

CDR3 nucleotide sequence: TGTGCCAGCAGTTACGAACCCGAGGGCGGTGAGCAGTTCTTC. Translated: CASSYEPEGGEQFF. The chain is built from TRBV6-5 and TRBJ2-1; D may be TRBD2 (5 bases). V shed 2 bases and J shed 9 bases, with 14 bases lying between them. The CDR3 loop spans 14 amino acids. From germline, CDR1 is MNHEY and CDR2 SVGAGI.

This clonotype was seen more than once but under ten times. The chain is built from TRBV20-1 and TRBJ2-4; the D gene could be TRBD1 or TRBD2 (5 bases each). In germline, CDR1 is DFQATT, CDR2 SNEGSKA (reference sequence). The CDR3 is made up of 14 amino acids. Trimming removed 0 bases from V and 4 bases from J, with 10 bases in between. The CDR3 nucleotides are TGCAGTGCTAGAGATTGGGACGGGAAAAACATTCAGTACTTC. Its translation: CSARDWDGKNIQYF.

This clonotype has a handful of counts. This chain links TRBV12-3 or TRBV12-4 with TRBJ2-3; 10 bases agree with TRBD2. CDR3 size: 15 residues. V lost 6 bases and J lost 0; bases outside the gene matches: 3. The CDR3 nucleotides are TGTGCCAGCAGGCTAGCGGGGGTTAGCACAGATACGCAGTATTTT. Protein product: CASRLAGVSTDTQYF.

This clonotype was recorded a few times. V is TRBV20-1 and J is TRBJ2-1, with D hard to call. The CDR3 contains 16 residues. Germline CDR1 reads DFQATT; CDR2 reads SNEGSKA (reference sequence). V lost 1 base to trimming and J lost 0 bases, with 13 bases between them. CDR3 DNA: TGCAGTGCTAGAGCTATTATGGCCGGCTCCTACAATGAGCAGTTCTTC. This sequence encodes CSARAIMAGSYNEQFF.

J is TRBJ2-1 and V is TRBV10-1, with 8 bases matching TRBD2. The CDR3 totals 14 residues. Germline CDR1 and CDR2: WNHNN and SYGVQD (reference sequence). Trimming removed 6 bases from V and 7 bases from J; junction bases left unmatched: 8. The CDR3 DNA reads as TGCGCCAGCAGCCCGGGACTAGTGAGGAATGAGCAGTTCTTC. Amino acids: CASSPGLVRNEQFF.

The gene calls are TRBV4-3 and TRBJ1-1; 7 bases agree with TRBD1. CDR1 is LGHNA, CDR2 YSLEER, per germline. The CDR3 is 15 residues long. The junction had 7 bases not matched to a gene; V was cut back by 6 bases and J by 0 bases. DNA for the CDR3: TGCGCCAGCAGGCAGGCGGGACAGATGAACACTGAAGCTTTCTTT. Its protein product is CASRQAGQMNTEAFF.

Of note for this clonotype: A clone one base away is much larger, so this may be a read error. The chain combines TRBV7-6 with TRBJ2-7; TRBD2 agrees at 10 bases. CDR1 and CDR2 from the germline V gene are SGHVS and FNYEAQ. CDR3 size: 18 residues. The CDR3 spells CASSLDNLAGAPNYEQHF. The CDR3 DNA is TGTGCCAGCAGCTTAGATAATCTAGCGGGAGCACCCAACTACGAGCAGCACTTC.

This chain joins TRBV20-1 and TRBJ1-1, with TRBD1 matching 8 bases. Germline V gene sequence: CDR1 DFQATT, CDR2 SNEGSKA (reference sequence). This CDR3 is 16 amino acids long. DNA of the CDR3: TGCAGCCCACGCCAGCCCTCGACAGGGGTGAACACTGAAGCTTTCTTT. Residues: CSPRQPSTGVNTEAFF.

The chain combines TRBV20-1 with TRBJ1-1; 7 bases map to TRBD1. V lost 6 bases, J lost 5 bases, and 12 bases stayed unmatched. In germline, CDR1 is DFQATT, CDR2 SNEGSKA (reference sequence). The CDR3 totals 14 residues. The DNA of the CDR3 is TGCAGTGCCGAACGCGTCAGGGGGGGGACTGAAGCTTTCTTT. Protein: CSAERVRGGTEAFF.

As DNA, the CDR3 is TGCGCCAGCAGCTTGGCCGGGAGGTTATACGAGCAGTACTTC. Translating gives CASSLAGRLYEQYF. J is TRBJ2-7 and V is TRBV5-1, with 7 bases that match TRBD2. Germline CDR1 is SGHRS and CDR2 is YFSETQ. With 0 bases clipped from V and 4 bases from J, the junction kept 4 bases outside the gene matches. This CDR3 comprises 14 residues. The full variable domain, with the rest looked up from reference TRBV5-1 and TRBJ2-7, is KAGVTQTPRYLIKTRGQQVTLSCSPISGHRSVSWYQQTPGQGLQFLFEYFSETQRNKGNFPGRFSGRQFSNSRSEMNVSTLELGDSALYLCASSLAGRLYEQYFGPGTRLTVT.

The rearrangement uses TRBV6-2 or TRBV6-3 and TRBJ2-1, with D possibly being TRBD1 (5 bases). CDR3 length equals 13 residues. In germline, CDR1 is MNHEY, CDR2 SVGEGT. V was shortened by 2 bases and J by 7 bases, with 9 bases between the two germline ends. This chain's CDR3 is CASSYARVNEQFF. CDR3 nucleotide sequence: TGTGCCAGCAGTTACGCCAGGGTGAATGAGCAGTTCTTC.

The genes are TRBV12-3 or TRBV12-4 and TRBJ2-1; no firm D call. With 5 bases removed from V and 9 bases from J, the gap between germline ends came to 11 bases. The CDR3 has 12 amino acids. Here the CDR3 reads CASSPPLGEQFF. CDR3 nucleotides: TGTGCCAGCAGTCCCCCCCTGGGTGAGCAGTTCTTC.

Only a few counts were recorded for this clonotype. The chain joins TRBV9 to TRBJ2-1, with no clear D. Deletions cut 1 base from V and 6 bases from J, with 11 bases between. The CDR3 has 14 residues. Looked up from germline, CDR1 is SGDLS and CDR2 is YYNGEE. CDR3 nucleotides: TGTGCCAGCAGCGTACGGATATTAGGCAATGAGCAGTTCTTC. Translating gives CASSVRILGNEQFF.

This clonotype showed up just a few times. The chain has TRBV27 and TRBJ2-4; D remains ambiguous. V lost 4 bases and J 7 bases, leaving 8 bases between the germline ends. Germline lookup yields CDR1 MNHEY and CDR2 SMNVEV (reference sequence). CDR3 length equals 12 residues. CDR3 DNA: TGTGCCAGCAGTTCAGGTTGGAACATTCAGTACTTC. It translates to CASSSGWNIQYF.

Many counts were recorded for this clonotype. The CDR3 spells CSVEDLGSYSPLHF. CDR3 sequence (DNA): TGCAGCGTTGAAGATCTCGGCAGTTATTCACCCCTCCACTTT. This chain connects TRBV29-1 to TRBJ1-6; D unresolved. The CDR3 spans 14 residues. V was clipped by 0 bases and J by 8 bases, with 11 bases between them. CDR1 is SQVTM, CDR2 ANQGSEA, per germline.

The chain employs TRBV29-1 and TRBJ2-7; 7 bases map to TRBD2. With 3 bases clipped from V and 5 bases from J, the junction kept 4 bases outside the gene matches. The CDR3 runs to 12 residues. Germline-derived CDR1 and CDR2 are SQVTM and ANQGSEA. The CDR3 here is CSVDPGGNEQYF. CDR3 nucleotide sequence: TGCAGCGTTGACCCGGGAGGCAACGAGCAGTACTTC.

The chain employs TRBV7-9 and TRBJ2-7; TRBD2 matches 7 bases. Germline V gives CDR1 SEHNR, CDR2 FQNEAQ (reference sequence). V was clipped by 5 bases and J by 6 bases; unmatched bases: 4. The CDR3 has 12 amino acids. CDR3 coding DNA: TGTGCCAGCAGCCAACAGCGGGGCGAGCAGTACTTC. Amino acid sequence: CASSQQRGEQYF.

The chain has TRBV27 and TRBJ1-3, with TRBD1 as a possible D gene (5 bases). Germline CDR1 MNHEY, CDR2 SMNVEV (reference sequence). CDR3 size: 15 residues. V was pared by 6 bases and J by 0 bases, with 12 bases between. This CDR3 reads CASRRTGASGNTIYF. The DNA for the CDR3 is TGTGCCAGCAGGCGAACAGGCGCCTCTGGAAACACCATATATTTT.

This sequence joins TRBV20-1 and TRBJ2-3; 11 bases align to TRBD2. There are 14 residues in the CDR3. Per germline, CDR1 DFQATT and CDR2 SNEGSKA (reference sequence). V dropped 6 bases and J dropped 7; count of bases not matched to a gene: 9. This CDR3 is CSATLAGVQNTQYF. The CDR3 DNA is TGCAGTGCGACACTAGCGGGAGTTCAAAATACGCAGTATTTT.

The DNA for the CDR3 is TGTGCCAGCAGCCCGATCGGGGGCGCCTTGAGGAATGAGCAGTTCTTC. Translated: CASSPIGGALRNEQFF. This sequence joins TRBV7-2 and TRBJ2-1; either TRBD1 or TRBD2 may supply D (6 bases each). Germline lookup yields CDR1 SGHTA and CDR2 FQGNSA. The CDR3 is 16 amino acids. The V gene lost 5 bases and the J gene lost 7 bases, with 21 bases spanning the gap. Combining the CDR3 with reference TRBV7-2 and TRBJ2-1 gives the whole variable domain GAGVSQSPSNKVTEKGKDVELRCDPISGHTALYWYRQSLGQGLEFLIYFQGNSAPDKSGLPSDRFSAERTGGSVSTLTIQRTQQEDSAVYLCASSPIGGALRNEQFFGPGTRLTVL.

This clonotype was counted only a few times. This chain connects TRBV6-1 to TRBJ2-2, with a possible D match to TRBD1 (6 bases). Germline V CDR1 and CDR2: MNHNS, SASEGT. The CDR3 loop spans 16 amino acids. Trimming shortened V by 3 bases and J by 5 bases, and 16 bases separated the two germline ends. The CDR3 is CASSDGAGERTGELFF. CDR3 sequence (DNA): TGTGCCAGCAGTGATGGGGCAGGGGAGAGAACCGGGGAGCTGTTTTTT.

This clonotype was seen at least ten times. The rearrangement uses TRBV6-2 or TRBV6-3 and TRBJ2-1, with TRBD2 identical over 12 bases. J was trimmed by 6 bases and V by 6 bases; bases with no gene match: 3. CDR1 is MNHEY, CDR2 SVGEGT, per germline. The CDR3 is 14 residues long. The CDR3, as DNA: TGTGCCAGCAGGGAACTAGCGGGAGGCAATGAGCAGTTCTTC. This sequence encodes CASRELAGGNEQFF.

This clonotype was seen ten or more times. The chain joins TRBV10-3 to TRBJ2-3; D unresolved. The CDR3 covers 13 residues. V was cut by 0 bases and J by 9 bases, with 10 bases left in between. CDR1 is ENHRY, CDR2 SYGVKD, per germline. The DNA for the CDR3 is TGTGCCATCAGTGAGTCAATGCTTCCCACGCAGTATTTT. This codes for CAISESMLPTQYF.

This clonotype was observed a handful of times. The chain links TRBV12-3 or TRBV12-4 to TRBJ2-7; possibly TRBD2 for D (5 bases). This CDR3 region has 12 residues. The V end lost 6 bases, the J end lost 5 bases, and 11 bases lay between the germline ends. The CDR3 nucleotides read TGTGCCAGCAGAGGTAGAGGGCACGAGCAGTACTTC. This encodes CASRGRGHEQYF.

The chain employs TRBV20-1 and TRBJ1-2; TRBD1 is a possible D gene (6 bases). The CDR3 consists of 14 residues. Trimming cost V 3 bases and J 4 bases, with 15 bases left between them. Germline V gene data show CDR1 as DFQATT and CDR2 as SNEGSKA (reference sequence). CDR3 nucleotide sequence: TGCAGTGCTAGGGCTGGAAGGGGGGCCTATGGCTACACCTTC. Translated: CSARAGRGAYGYTF.

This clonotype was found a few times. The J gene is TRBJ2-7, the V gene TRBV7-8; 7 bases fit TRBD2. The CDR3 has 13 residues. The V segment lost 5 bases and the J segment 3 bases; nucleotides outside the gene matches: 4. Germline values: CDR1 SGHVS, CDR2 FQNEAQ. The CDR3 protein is CASSPGLDYEQYF. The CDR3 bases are TGTGCCAGCAGCCCCGGACTAGACTACGAGCAGTACTTC.

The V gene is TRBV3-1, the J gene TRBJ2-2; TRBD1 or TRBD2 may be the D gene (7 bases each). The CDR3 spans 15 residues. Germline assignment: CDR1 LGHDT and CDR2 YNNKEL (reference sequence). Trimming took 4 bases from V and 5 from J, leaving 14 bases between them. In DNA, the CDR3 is TGTGCCAGCAGCCGAGGGGGCGGGAGTACCGGGGAGCTGTTTTTT. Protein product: CASSRGGGSTGELFF.

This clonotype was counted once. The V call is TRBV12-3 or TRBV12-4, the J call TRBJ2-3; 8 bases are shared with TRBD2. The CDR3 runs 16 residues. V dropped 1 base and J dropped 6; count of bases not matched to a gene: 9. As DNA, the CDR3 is TGTGCCAGCAGTTTAGGGGGACTAGTGGTTCAGGATACGCAGTATTTT. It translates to CASSLGGLVVQDTQYF.

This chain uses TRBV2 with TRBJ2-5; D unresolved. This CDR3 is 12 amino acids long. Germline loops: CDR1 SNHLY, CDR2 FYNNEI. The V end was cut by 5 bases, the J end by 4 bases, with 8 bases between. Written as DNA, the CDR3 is TGTGCCAGCAGTATCCTCCCAGAGACCCAGTACTTC. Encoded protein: CASSILPETQYF.